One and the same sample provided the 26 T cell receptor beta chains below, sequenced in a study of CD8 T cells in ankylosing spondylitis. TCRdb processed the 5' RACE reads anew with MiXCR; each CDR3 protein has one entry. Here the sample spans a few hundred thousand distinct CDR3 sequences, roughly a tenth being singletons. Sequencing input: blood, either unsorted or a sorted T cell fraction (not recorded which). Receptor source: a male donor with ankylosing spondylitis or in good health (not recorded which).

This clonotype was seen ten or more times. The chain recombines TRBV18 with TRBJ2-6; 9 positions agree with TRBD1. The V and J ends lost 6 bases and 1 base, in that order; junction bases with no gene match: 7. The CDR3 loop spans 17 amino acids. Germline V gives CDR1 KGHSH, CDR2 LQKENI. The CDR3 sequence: CASSAGTGNSGANVLTF. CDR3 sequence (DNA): TGTGCCAGCTCCGCCGGGACAGGGAATTCTGGGGCCAACGTCCTGACTTTC.

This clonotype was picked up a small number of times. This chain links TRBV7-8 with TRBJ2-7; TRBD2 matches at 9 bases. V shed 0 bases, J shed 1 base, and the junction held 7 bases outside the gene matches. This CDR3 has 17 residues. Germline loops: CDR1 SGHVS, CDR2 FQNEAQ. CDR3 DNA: TGTGCCAGCAGCTTAGCTGTCGCGGGGGGGGTTTCCTACGAGCAGTACTTC. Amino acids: CASSLAVAGGVSYEQYF.

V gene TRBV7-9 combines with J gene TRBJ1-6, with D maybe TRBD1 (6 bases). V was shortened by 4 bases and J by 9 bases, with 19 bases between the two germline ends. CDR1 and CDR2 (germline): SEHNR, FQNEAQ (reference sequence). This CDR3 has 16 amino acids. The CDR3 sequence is CASSSTRQVGPSPLHF. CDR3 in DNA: TGTGCCAGCAGCTCCACTAGACAGGTGGGCCCTTCACCCCTCCACTTT.

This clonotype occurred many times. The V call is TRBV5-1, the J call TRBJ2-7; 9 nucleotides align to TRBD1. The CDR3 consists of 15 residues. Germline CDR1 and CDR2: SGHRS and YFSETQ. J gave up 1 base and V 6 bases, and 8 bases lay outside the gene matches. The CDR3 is CASTQSTGGSYEQYF. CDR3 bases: TGCGCCAGCACTCAATCGACAGGGGGTTCCTACGAGCAGTACTTC. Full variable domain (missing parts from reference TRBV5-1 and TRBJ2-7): KAGVTQTPRYLIKTRGQQVTLSCSPISGHRSVSWYQQTPGQGLQFLFEYFSETQRNKGNFPGRFSGRQFSNSRSEMNVSTLELGDSALYLCASTQSTGGSYEQYFGPGTRLTVT.

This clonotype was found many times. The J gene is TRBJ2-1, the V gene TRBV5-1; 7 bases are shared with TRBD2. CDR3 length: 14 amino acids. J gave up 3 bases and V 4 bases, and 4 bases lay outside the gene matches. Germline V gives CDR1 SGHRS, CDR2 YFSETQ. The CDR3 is CASSGGGVYNEQFF. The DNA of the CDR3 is TGCGCCAGCAGCGGCGGGGGTGTCTACAATGAGCAGTTCTTC.

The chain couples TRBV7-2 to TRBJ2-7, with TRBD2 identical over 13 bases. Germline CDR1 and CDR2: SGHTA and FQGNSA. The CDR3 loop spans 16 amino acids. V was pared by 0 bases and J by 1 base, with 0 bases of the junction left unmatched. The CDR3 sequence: CASSLATSGGSYEQYF. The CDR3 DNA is TGTGCCAGCAGCTTAGCGACTAGCGGGGGGTCCTACGAGCAGTACTTC.

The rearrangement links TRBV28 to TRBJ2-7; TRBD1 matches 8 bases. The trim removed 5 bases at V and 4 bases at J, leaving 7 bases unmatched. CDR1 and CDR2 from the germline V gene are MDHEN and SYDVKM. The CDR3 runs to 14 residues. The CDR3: CASSVDREAYEQYF. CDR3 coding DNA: TGTGCCAGCAGTGTGGACAGGGAGGCATACGAGCAGTACTTC.

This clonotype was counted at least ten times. The CDR3 reads CASSLRTGQGSYEQYF. In DNA, the CDR3 is TGTGCCAGCAGCTTAAGAACGGGCCAGGGATCCTACGAGCAGTACTTC. The V call is TRBV7-2, the J call TRBJ2-7, with a tentative D call TRBD1 (5 bases). Germline V gene sequence: CDR1 SGHTA, CDR2 FQGNSA. The CDR3 covers 16 residues. V shed 2 bases and J shed 1 base, with 15 bases lying between them.

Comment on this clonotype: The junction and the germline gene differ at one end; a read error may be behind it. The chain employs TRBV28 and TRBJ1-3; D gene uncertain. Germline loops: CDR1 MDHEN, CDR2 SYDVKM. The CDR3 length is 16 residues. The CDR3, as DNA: TGTGCCAGCAGTATTCGGGCCCATAGCTCTGGAAACACCACATATTTT. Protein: CASSIRAHSSGNTTYF.

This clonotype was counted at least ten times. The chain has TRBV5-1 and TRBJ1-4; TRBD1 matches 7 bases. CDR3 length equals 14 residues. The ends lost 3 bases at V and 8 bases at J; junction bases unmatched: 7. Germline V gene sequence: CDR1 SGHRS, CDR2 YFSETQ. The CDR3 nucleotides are TGCGCCAGCAGCTCGGGACAGTTGAAGGAAAAACTGTTTTTT. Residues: CASSSGQLKEKLFF.

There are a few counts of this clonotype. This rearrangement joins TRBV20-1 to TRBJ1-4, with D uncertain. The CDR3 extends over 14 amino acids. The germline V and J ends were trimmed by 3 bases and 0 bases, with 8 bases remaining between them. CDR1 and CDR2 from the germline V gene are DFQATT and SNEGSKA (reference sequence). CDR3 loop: CSARTFATNEKLFF. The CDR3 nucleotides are TGCAGTGCTAGGACGTTTGCAACTAATGAAAAACTGTTTTTT.

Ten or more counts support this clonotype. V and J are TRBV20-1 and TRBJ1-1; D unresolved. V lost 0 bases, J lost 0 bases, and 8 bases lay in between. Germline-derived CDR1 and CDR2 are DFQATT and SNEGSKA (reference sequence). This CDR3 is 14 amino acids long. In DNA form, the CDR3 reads TGCAGTGCTAGAGACAGGATTATGAACACTGAAGCTTTCTTT. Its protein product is CSARDRIMNTEAFF.

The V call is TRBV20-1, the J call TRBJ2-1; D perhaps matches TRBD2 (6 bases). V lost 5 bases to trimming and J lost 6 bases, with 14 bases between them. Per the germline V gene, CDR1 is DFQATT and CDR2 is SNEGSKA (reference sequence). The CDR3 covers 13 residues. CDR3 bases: TGCAGTGCTCGAAAGACTAGTGGCAATGAGCAGTTCTTC. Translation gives CSARKTSGNEQFF.

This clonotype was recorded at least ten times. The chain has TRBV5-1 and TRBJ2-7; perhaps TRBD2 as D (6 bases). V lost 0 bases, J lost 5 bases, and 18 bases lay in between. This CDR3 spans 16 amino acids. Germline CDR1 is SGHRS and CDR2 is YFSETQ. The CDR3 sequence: CASSLASSWGVDEQYF. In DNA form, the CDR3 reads TGCGCCAGCAGCTTGGCCTCTTCTTGGGGGGTCGACGAGCAGTACTTC. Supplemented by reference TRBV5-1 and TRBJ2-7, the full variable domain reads KAGVTQTPRYLIKTRGQQVTLSCSPISGHRSVSWYQQTPGQGLQFLFEYFSETQRNKGNFPGRFSGRQFSNSRSEMNVSTLELGDSALYLCASSLASSWGVDEQYFGPGTRLTVT.

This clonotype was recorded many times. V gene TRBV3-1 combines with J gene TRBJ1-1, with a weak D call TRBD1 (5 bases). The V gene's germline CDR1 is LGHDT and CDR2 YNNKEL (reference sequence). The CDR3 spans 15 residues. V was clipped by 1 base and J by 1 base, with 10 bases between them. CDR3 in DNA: TGTGCCAGCAGCCAAGGGGCAGGGTGGAACACTGAAGCTTTCTTT. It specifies CASSQGAGWNTEAFF.

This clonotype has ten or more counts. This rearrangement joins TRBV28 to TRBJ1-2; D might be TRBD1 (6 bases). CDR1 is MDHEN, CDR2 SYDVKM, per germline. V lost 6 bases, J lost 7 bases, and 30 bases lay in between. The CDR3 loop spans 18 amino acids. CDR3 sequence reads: CASSLQSHEQGRGAGYTF. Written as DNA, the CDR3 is TGTGCCAGCAGCCTACAATCACATGAACAGGGACGCGGCGCTGGCTACACCTTC.

The CDR3 loop reads CASSPSGGSSYNEQFF. CDR3 coding DNA: TGTGCCAGCAGCCCGTCCGGGGGAAGCTCCTACAATGAGCAGTTCTTC. This rearrangement joins TRBV7-2 to TRBJ2-1, with a possible D match to TRBD2 (6 bases). The germline V gene has CDR1 SGHTA and CDR2 FQGNSA. CDR3 length equals 16 residues. V lost 5 bases to trimming and J lost 0 bases, with 14 bases between them.

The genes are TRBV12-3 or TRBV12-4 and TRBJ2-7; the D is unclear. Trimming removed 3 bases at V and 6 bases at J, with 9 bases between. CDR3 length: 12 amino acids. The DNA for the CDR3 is TGTGCCAGCAGTTTGGGGTTCTCCGAGCAGTACTTC. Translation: CASSLGFSEQYF.

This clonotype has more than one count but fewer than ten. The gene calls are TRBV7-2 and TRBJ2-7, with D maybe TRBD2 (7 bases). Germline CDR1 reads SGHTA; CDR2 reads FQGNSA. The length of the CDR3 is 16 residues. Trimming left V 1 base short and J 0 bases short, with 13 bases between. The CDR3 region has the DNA TGTGCCAGCAGCTTAGGAGGGGGGGCGCCCTCCTACGAGCAGTACTTC. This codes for CASSLGGGAPSYEQYF.

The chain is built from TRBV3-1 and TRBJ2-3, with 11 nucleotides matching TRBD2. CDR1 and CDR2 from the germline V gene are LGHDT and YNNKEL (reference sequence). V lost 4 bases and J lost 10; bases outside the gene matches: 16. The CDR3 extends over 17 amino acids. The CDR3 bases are TGTGCCAGCAGCCGTTCAACCGGCCTAGCGGGGGGAACCGCGCAGTATTTT. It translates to CASSRSTGLAGGTAQYF.

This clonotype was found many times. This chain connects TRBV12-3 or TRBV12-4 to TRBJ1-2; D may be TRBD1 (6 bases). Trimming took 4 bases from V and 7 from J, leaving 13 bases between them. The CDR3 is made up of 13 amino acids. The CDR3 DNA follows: TGTGCCAGCAGTTCCAACAGGGCCGGTGGCTACACCTTC. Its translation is CASSSNRAGGYTF.

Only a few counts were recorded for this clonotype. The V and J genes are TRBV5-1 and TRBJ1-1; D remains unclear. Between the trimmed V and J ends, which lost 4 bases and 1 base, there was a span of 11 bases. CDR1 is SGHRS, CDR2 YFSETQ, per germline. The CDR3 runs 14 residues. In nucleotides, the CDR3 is TGCGCCAGCAGCGGCAGGACTACGAACACTGAAGCTTTCTTT. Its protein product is CASSGRTTNTEAFF. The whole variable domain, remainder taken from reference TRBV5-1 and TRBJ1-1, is KAGVTQTPRYLIKTRGQQVTLSCSPISGHRSVSWYQQTPGQGLQFLFEYFSETQRNKGNFPGRFSGRQFSNSRSEMNVSTLELGDSALYLCASSGRTTNTEAFFGQGTRLTVV.

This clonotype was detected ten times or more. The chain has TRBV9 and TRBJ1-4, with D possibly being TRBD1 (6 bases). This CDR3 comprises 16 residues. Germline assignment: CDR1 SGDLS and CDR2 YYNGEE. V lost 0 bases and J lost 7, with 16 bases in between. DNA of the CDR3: TGTGCCAGCAGCGTAGCAGCAGGGGTGTCTACTGAAAAACTGTTTTTT. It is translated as CASSVAAGVSTEKLFF.

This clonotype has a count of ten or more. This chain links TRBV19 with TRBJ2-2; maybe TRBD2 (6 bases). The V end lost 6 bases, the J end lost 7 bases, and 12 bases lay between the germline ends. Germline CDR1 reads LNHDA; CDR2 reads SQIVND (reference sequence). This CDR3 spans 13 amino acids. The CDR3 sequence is CASSRDLIGELFF. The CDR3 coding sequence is TGTGCCAGTAGCCGGGACTTAATCGGGGAGCTGTTTTTT.

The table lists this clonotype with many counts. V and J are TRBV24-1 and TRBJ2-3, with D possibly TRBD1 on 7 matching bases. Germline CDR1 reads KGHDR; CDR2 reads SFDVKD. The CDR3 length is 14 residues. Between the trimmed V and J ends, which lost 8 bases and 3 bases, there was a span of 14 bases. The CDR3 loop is CATTAGGRTDTQYF. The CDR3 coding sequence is TGTGCCACCACCGCAGGGGGGAGGACAGATACGCAGTATTTT.

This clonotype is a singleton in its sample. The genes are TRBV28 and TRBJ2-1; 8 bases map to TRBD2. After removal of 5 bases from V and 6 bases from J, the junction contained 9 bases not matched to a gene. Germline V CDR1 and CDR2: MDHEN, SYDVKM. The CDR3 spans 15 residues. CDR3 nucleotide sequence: TGTGCCAGCAGTATTCGGGGGGGGCCAGTCAATGAGCAGTTCTTC. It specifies CASSIRGGPVNEQFF. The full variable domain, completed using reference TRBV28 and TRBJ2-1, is DVKVTQSSRYLVKRTGEKVFLECVQDMDHENMFWYRQDPGLGLRLIYFSYDVKMKEKGDIPEGYSVSREKKERFSLILESASTNQTSMYLCASSIRGGPVNEQFFGPGTRLTVL.